The subject of this entry is one T cell receptor (beta chain). The T cells that were sequenced for TCR beta were CD8+ and CD4+ cells from blood. The patients with Susac syndrome were individuals who fulfilled the recently defined diagnostic criteria for disease that was either definite or probable. In contrast to the negatively isolated CD8+ and CD4+ T cells, TEMRA cells were FACS-enriched. This entry belongs to a study of CD8 T cells in Susac syndrome. V lost 4 bases, J lost 7 bases, and 18 bases lay in between. This CDR3 has 15 residues. Per the germline V gene, CDR1 is SGHNT and CDR2 is YYREEE (reference sequence). RNA in amounts of roughly 0.5 to 1 ug was reverse transcribed with random hexamers. TCRdb reanalysed the immunoSEQ multiplex PCR reads using MiXCR and keeps one entry per CDR3 protein. The sample contains around 200,000 distinct CDR3 sequences, about 94% of which appear only once.

Sample: CD4+ T cells from PBMCs. The receptor was derived from a human donor with Susac syndrome. V gene TRBV5-4 combines with J gene TRBJ2-1, with D possibly TRBD2 on 6 matching bases. For the CDR3, the DNA is TGTGCCAGCAGCCCCGGGGGAACAGGAAATAATGAGCAGTTCTTC. Its translation: CASSPGGTGNNEQFF.